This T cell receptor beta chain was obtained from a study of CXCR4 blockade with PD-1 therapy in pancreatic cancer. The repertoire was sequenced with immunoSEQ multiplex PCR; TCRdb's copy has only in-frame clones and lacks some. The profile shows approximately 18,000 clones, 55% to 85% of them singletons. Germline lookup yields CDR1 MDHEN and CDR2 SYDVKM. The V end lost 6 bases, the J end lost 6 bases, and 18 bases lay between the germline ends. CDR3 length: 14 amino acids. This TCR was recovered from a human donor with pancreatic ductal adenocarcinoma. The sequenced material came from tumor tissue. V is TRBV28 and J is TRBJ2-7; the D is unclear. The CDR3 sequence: CASSSPGDKAEQYF. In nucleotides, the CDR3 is TGTGCCAGCAGCTCCCCGGGCGATAAGGCCGAGCAGTACTTC.